One and the same sample provided the 29 T cell receptor beta chains below, sequenced in a study of T cell responses to AZD1222 COVID-19 vaccine. Generated by immunoSEQ multiplex PCR, the TCRdb table keeps only in-frame clones and is missing some. The sample contains 120,000 or so clones, roughly 88% of which appear only once. The specimen comprised peripheral blood, sampled on day 0 of AZD1222 vaccination. Every receptor here comes from an adult in good health.

This clone is deemed medium-sized. V gene TRBV7-9 combines with J gene TRBJ1-1, with a weak D call TRBD1 (5 bases). Germline V lookup: CDR1 SEHNR, CDR2 FQNEAQ (reference sequence). The CDR3 length is 15 residues. Between the trimmed V and J ends, which lost 2 bases and 3 bases, there was a span of 13 bases. DNA for the CDR3: TGTGCCAGCAGCTTAAACCCAGGGTTAGACACTGAAGCTTTCTTT. It specifies CASSLNPGLDTEAFF.

This clone was detected a few times. CDR3 region: CASSQGGLTEAFF. The CDR3 DNA reads TGTGCCAGCAGCCAGGGGGGGCTCACTGAAGCTTTCTTT. The rearrangement joins TRBV3-1 (or the pseudogene TRBV3-2) to TRBJ1-1, with D perhaps TRBD1 (6 bases). Trimming shortened V by 3 bases and J by 4 bases, and 9 bases separated the two germline ends. The germline V gene has CDR1 LGHDT and CDR2 YNNKEL (reference sequence). The CDR3 is 13 residues long.

CDR3 sequence reads: CASSKTDSGNTIYF. In DNA form, the CDR3 reads TGTGCCAGCAGCAAGACCGACTCTGGAAACACCATATATTTT. This chain joins TRBV11-3 and TRBJ1-3, with D uncertain. V lost 5 bases and J 0 bases, leaving 8 bases between the germline ends. CDR1 is SGHNT and CDR2 is YENEEA in the germline V gene. The CDR3 has 14 amino acids.

V is TRBV5-6 and J is TRBJ1-2; D may be TRBD1 (5 bases). V dropped 0 bases and J dropped 0 bases, with 18 bases sitting between them. CDR1 is SGHDT, CDR2 YYEEEE, per germline. The CDR3 length is 18 residues. The CDR3 loop is CASSLGRGYSPANYGYTF. The CDR3, as DNA: TGTGCCAGCAGCTTGGGTAGGGGTTACTCCCCAGCTAACTATGGCTACACCTTC.

The chain recombines TRBV16 with TRBJ2-6, with 7 bases identical to TRBD1. Per the germline V gene, CDR1 is KGHSY and CDR2 is FQNENV. Unmatched junction bases numbered 5, after V lost 6 bases and J lost 3 bases. This CDR3 has 15 residues. Here the CDR3 DNA reads TGTGCCAGCAGTCTCACAGGGGTTGGGGCCAACGTCCTGACTTTC. Its protein product is CASSLTGVGANVLTF.

In DNA, the CDR3 is TGTGCCAGCAGTCCCCTCGGGGGAGGGGATCAGCCCCAGCATTTT. Protein: CASSPLGGGDQPQHF. The rearrangement links TRBV27 to TRBJ1-5; D is possibly TRBD1 (5 bases). The V end was cut by 5 bases, the J end by 5 bases, with 16 bases between. The V gene's germline CDR1 is MNHEY and CDR2 SMNVEV (reference sequence). The CDR3 is made up of 15 amino acids.

The gene calls are TRBV4-3 and TRBJ1-1, with 8 positions matching TRBD1. The CDR3 is made up of 19 amino acids. Germline loops: CDR1 LGHNA, CDR2 YSLEER. The V and J ends lost 0 bases and 1 base, in that order; junction bases with no gene match: 13. The CDR3 DNA follows: TGCGCCAGCAGCCAAGATGACGGACAGGGACCCGTGACGAACACTGAAGCTTTCTTT. Translating gives CASSQDDGQGPVTNTEAFF.

The chain employs TRBV28 and TRBJ1-1; D not certain. Germline lookup yields CDR1 MDHEN and CDR2 SYDVKM. V gave up 1 base and J gave up 0 bases, with 6 bases separating them. The CDR3 has 14 residues. This CDR3 is CASSLYELNTEAFF. CDR3 coding DNA: TGTGCCAGCAGTTTATATGAGTTGAACACTGAAGCTTTCTTT. The variable domain in full, with the rest retrieved from reference TRBV28 and TRBJ1-1, is DVKVTQSSRYLVKRTGEKVFLECVQDMDHENMFWYRQDPGLGLRLIYFSYDVKMKEKGDIPEGYSVSREKKERFSLILESASTNQTSMYLCASSLYELNTEAFFGQGTRLTVV.

The chain carries TRBV7-3 and TRBJ1-1, with D unclear. Germline CDR1 SGHTA, CDR2 FQGTGA. This CDR3 region has 13 residues. Trimming left V 0 bases short and J 1 base short, with 3 bases between. The CDR3 here is CASSLTTNTEAFF. The CDR3 bases are TGTGCCAGCAGCTTAACGACGAACACTGAAGCTTTCTTT.

The J gene is TRBJ1-4, the V gene TRBV18, with D possibly TRBD1 on 6 matching bases. CDR3 length: 15 residues. Germline lookup yields CDR1 KGHSH and CDR2 LQKENI. Between the trimmed V and J ends, which lost 3 bases and 7 bases, there was a span of 15 bases. This CDR3 reads CASSPGGGLGEKLFF. The CDR3 region has the DNA TGTGCCAGCTCACCCGGCGGGGGGCTGGGTGAAAAACTGTTTTTT.

V usage is TRBV4-2 and J usage is TRBJ2-1, with 7 bases fitting TRBD2. Germline V CDR1 and CDR2: LGHNA, YNFKEQ. V trimming: 0 bases; J trimming: 8 bases; junction bases outside the gene matches: 7. The CDR3 has 15 amino acids. The DNA for the CDR3 is TGTGCCAGCAGCCAAGATCGCGGGAGATTGGATGAGCAGTTCTTC. It specifies CASSQDRGRLDEQFF.

The rearrangement uses TRBV18 and TRBJ1-5, with D uncertain. The CDR3 is 13 amino acids. Trimming removed 2 bases at V and 6 bases at J, with 8 bases between. Germline assignment: CDR1 KGHSH and CDR2 LQKENI. DNA for the CDR3: TGTGCCAGCTCACCAGAAGGGTCTCAGCCCCAGCATTTT. Translation gives CASSPEGSQPQHF.

The genes are TRBV28 and TRBJ1-1; the match to TRBD1 covers 7 bases. Losses at the gene ends were 7 bases for V and 1 base for J; bases not matched to a gene: 9. Germline values: CDR1 MDHEN, CDR2 SYDVKM. The CDR3 covers 15 residues. The CDR3 sequence: CASTSGTATNTEAFF. The CDR3 nucleotides are TGTGCCAGCACCTCCGGGACAGCTACGAACACTGAAGCTTTCTTT.

The rearrangement links TRBV2 to TRBJ1-5; unclear D gene. Germline CDR1 and CDR2: SNHLY and FYNNEI. V was cut by 7 bases and J by 2 bases, with 9 bases left in between. The CDR3 is 13 amino acids. The CDR3: CASTATGNQPQHF. In nucleotides, the CDR3 is TGTGCCAGCACTGCAACAGGCAATCAGCCCCAGCATTTT.

The rearrangement links TRBV30 to TRBJ2-2; D unclear. Deletions cut 0 bases from V and 1 base from J, with 3 bases between. Per germline, CDR1 GTSNPN and CDR2 SVGIG (reference sequence). The CDR3 is 13 residues long. Here the CDR3 DNA reads TGTGCCTGGAGTGTACAGAACACCGGGGAGCTGTTTTTT. It encodes CAWSVQNTGELFF.

V gene TRBV5-4 combines with J gene TRBJ1-1; D gene unclear. V shed 4 bases and J shed 5 bases, with 18 bases lying between them. The CDR3 sequence is 15 residues long. Germline loops: CDR1 SGHNT, CDR2 YYREEE (reference sequence). This chain's CDR3 is CASSPPRAGETEAFF. In nucleotides, the CDR3 is TGTGCCAGCAGCCCCCCTCGAGCCGGAGAGACTGAAGCTTTCTTT.

The chain employs TRBV5-1 and TRBJ2-1; D is perhaps TRBD2 (5 bases). The germline gives CDR1 SGHRS, CDR2 YFSETQ. V lost 3 bases, J lost 7 bases, and 11 bases lay in between. CDR3 length equals 13 residues. The CDR3 reads CASSSKTRNEQFF. The CDR3 DNA sequence: TGCGCCAGCAGCTCCAAAACTAGAAATGAGCAGTTCTTC.

This clone was seen more than once but under ten times. This chain uses TRBV5-5 with TRBJ1-3; 12 bases align to TRBD1. The CDR3 has 15 residues. The ends lost 4 bases at V and 5 bases at J; junction bases unmatched: 4. In germline, CDR1 is SGHKS, CDR2 YYEKEE (reference sequence). The CDR3 protein is CASSRGQGARNTIYF. The CDR3 region has the DNA TGTGCCAGCAGCCGGGGACAGGGGGCGCGAAACACCATATATTTT.

The chain combines TRBV2 with TRBJ1-2; D might be TRBD1 (6 bases). Germline V gene lookup returns CDR1 SNHLY and CDR2 FYNNEI. The CDR3 extends over 13 amino acids. With 1 base removed from V and 9 bases from J, the gap between germline ends came to 12 bases. The CDR3 DNA reads TGTGCCAGCAGTGAAGGGACAGCGTCGCGCTACACCTTC. It translates to CASSEGTASRYTF.

This chain links TRBV3-1 (or the pseudogene TRBV3-2) with TRBJ2-4, with unresolved D. Germline V gene lookup returns CDR1 LGHDT and CDR2 YNNKEL (reference sequence). Trimming cost V 4 bases and J 2 bases, with 9 bases left between them. CDR3 length: 14 amino acids. CDR3 in DNA: TGTGCCAGCAGCCCAAGGGTGTCCAAAAACATTCAGTACTTC. Protein product: CASSPRVSKNIQYF.

The J gene is TRBJ2-2, the V gene TRBV27; the D is unclear. CDR3 size: 13 residues. Germline V gene data show CDR1 as MNHEY and CDR2 as SMNVEV (reference sequence). V lost 6 bases to trimming and J lost 8 bases, with 13 bases between them. The CDR3 loop is CASRSERFGELFF. For the CDR3, the DNA is TGTGCCAGCAGATCAGAGCGTTTTGGGGAGCTGTTTTTT.

This sequence joins TRBV7-3 and TRBJ1-1; the D is unclear. CDR1 and CDR2 (germline): SGHTA, FQGTGA. This CDR3 region has 15 residues. V lost 1 base and J lost 1, with 10 bases in between. The CDR3 DNA is TGTGCCAGCAGCTTAAACGCCCCGCCGAACACTGAAGCTTTCTTT. This sequence encodes CASSLNAPPNTEAFF.

The J gene is TRBJ1-2, the V gene TRBV30; D is possibly TRBD1 (5 bases). CDR1 is GTSNPN and CDR2 is SVGIG in the germline V gene (reference sequence). The CDR3 spans 12 residues. V was trimmed by 1 base and J by 4 bases, leaving 7 bases between them. The CDR3 DNA sequence: TGTGCCTGGAGTGGGACATTCTATGGCTACACCTTC. As protein: CAWSGTFYGYTF.

The V gene is TRBV15, the J gene TRBJ2-1; D uncertain. The CDR3 runs 11 residues. V gave up 5 bases and J gave up 3 bases, with 2 bases separating them. Looked up from germline, CDR1 is LNHNV and CDR2 is YYDKDF (reference sequence). The CDR3 DNA reads as TGTGCCACCAGCGACTACAATGAGCAGTTCTTC. Encoded protein: CATSDYNEQFF.

The chain employs TRBV2 and TRBJ1-6, with D tentatively TRBD1 (6 bases). Trimming shortened V by 4 bases and J by 6 bases, and 13 bases separated the two germline ends. The germline CDR1 and CDR2 sequences are SNHLY and FYNNEI. CDR3 length: 15 amino acids. The DNA of the CDR3 is TGTGCCAGCAGTGCGGACAGCCTGGGTAATTCACCCCTCCACTTT. Its translation is CASSADSLGNSPLHF.

The chain carries TRBV5-1 and TRBJ1-1; no clear D. V was cut by 4 bases and J by 3 bases, with 16 bases left in between. The CDR3 covers 15 residues. Germline CDR1 reads SGHRS; CDR2 reads YFSETQ. The CDR3 here is CASSPSLRRHTEAFF. The CDR3 DNA sequence: TGCGCCAGCAGCCCAAGTCTTAGGAGACACACTGAAGCTTTCTTT.

The chain is built from TRBV3-1 (or the pseudogene TRBV3-2) and TRBJ1-5; D unclear. Trimming cost V 0 bases and J 7 bases, with 10 bases left between them. The CDR3 totals 14 residues. Germline CDR1 and CDR2: LGHDT and YNNKEL (reference sequence). CDR3 region: CASSQDTGQQPQHF. In DNA, the CDR3 is TGTGCCAGCAGCCAAGATACGGGCCAACAGCCCCAGCATTTT.

Written as DNA, the CDR3 is TGTGCCAGCTCACAAACCCGGGACAGCTACGAGCAGTACTTC. Amino acids: CASSQTRDSYEQYF. This chain links TRBV18 with TRBJ2-7, with 7 bases that match TRBD1. Trimming took 4 bases from V and 3 from J; bases not matched to a gene: 6. This CDR3 comprises 14 residues. Germline-derived CDR1 and CDR2 are KGHSH and LQKENI. Drawing the rest from reference TRBV18 and TRBJ2-7, the complete variable domain is NAGVMQNPRHLVRRRGQEARLRCSPMKGHSHVYWYRQLPEEGLKFMVYLQKENIIDESGMPKERFSAEFPKEGPSILRIQQVVRGDSAAYFCASSQTRDSYEQYFGPGTRLTVT.

The chain is built from TRBV28 and TRBJ1-1, with a tentative D call TRBD1 (5 bases). The V and J ends lost 2 bases and 0 bases respectively, with 13 bases between them. There are 16 residues in the CDR3. The germline V gene encodes CDR1 MDHEN and CDR2 SYDVKM. CDR3 in DNA: TGTGCCAGCAGTTTAACCCCCGGGGCTATGAACACTGAAGCTTTCTTT. This translates into CASSLTPGAMNTEAFF.